The sequence of this TCR beta chain was determined in a study of T cell repertoires in cytomegalovirus infection. Study as a whole: Matching HLA type, along with CMV infection, was indicated by public TCR beta signatures. Findings and caveats of the study: CMV-specific HLA-C-restricted TCR beta clonotypes dominated the ex vivo response. Cumulative frequency of public TCR beta families picked out carriers of CMV plus the relevant HLA.

This clonotype was counted a few times. The antigen is unknown. The CDR3 has 14 residues. The germline V gene has CDR1 SGHNT and CDR2 YYREEE (reference sequence). Trimming cost V 0 bases and J 5 bases, with 11 bases left between them. From the reads, TCRdb called clonotypes with MiXCR, one entry per CDR3 protein. The sample lists about 740,000 distinct CDR3 sequences; approximately 34% were seen once. V gene TRBV5-4 combines with J gene TRBJ1-2, with D possibly TRBD1 on 5 matching bases. Sequences were obtained from PBMCs. The TCR comes from a human donor in good health (CMV status not recorded). Some clones in this sample may be carry-over from other donors' samples. The chain's CDR3 is CASSLAGARYGYTF. The CDR3 DNA is TGTGCCAGCAGCTTGGCCGGGGCGAGATATGGCTACACCTTC.